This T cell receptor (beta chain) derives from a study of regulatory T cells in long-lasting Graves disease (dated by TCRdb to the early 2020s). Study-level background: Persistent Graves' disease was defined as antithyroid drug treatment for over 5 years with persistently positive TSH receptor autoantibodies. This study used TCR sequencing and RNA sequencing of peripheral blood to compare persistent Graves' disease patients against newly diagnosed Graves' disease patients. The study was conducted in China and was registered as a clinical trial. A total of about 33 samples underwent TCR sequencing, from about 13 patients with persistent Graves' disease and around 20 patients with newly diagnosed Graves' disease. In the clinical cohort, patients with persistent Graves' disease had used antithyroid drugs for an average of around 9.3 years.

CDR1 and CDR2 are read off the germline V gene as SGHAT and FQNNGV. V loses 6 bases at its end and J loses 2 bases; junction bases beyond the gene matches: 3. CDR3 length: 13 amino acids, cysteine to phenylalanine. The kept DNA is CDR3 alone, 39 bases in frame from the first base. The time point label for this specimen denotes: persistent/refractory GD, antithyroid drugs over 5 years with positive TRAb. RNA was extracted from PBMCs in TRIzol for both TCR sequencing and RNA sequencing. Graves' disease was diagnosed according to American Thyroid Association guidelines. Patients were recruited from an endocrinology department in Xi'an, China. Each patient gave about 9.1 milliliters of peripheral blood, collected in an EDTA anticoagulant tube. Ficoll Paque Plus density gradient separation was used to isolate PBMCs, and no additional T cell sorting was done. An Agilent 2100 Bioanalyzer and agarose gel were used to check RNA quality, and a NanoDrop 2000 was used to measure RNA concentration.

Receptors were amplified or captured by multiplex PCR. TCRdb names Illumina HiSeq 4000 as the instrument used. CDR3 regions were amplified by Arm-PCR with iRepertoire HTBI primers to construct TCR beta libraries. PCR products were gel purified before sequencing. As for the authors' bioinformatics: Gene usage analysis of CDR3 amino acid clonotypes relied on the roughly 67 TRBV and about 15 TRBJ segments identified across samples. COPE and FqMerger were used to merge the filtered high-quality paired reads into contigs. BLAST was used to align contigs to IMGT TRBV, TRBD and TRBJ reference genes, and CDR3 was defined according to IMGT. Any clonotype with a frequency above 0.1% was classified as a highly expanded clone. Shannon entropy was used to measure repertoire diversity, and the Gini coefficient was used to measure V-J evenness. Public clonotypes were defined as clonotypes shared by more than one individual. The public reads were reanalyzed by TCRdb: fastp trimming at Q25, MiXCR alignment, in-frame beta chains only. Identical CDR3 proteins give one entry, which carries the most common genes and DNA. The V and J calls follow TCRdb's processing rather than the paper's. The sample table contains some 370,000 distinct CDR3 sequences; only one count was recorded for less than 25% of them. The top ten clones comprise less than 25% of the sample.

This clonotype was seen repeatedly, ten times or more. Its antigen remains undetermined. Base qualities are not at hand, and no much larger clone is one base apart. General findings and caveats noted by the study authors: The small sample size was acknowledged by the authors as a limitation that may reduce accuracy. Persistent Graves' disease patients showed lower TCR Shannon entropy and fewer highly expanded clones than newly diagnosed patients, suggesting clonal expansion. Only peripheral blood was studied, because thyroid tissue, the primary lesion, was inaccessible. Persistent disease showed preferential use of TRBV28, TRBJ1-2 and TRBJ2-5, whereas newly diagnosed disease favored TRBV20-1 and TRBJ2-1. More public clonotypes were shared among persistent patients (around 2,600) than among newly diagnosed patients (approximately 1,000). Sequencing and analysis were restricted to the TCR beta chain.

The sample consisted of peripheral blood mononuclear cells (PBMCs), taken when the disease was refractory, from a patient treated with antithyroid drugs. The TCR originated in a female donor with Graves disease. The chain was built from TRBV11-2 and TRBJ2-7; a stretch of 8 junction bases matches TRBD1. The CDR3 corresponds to CASRYRGAYEQYF. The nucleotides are TGTGCCAGCAGATACAGGGGGGCCTACGAGCAGTACTTC.